This T cell receptor beta chain was sequenced in a study of cytomegalovirus exposure and HLA in healthy donors. 60 Vbeta and 13 Jbeta primers were used in PCR. The repertoire was sequenced with immunoSEQ multiplex PCR; TCRdb's copy has only in-frame clones and lacks some. Of around 200,000 clones listed, under 85% are singletons. Germline V gene sequence: CDR1 MNHEY, CDR2 SVGAGI. The CDR3 runs 15 residues. Overall study results and limits: The CMV antigen specificity of a few CMV-associated chains was confirmed through in vitro analysis. Evidence from a later analysis indicated that most CMV-associated TCR beta chains looked HLA-restricted.

A word on this clone: What it binds is unknown. Germline is not matched at one junction end, which may reflect a read error.

The receptor's source is a female donor in good health and CMV-seronegative. Sequences were obtained from PBMCs. The chain combines TRBV6-5 with TRBJ2-3, with 7 bases identical to TRBD2. The CDR3 DNA sequence: TGTGCCAGCAGTTACTCGATGACTAGCACCGATACGCAGTATTTT. Residues: CASSYSMTSTDTQYF.